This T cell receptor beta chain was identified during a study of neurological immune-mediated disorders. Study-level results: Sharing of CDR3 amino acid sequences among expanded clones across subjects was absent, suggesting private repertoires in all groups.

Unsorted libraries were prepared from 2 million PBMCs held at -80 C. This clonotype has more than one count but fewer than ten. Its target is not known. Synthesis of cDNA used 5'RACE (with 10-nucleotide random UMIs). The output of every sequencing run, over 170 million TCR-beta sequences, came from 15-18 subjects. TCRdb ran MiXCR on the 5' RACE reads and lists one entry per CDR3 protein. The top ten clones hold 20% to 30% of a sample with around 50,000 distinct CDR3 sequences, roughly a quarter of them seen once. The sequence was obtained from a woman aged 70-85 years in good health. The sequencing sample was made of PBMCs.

The CDR3 coding sequence is TGCTCCCTGTTGGGGGAGAAGGGAGAGACCCAGTACTTC. It specifies CSLLGEKGETQYF. This rearrangement joins TRBV20-1 to TRBJ2-5; either TRBD1 or TRBD2 may supply D (5 bases each). CDR1 is DFQATT, CDR2 SNEGSKA, per germline (reference sequence). The CDR3 spans 13 residues.